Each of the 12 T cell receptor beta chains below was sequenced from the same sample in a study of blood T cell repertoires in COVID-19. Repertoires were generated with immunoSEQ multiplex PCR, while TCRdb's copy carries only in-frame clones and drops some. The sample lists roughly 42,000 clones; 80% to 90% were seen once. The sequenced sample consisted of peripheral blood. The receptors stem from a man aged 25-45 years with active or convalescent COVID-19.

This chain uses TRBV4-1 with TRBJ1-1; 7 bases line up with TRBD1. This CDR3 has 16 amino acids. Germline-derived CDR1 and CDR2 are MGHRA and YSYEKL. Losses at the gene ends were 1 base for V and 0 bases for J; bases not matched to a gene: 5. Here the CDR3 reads CASSQARTGMNTEAFF. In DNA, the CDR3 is TGCGCCAGCAGCCAAGCCCGGACAGGAATGAACACTGAAGCTTTCTTT.

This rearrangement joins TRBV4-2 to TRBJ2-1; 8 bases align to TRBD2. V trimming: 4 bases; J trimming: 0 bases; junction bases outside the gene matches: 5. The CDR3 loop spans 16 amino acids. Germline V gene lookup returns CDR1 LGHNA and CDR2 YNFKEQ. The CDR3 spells CASSPSGGFSYNEQFF. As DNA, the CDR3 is TGTGCCAGCAGCCCCAGCGGGGGCTTCTCCTACAATGAGCAGTTCTTC.

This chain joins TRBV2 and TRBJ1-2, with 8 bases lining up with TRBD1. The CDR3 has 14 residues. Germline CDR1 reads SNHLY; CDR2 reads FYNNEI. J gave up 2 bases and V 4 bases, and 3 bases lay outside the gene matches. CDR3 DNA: TGTGCCAGCAGTGCAGGGGGCTCGAACTATGGCTACACCTTC. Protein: CASSAGGSNYGYTF.

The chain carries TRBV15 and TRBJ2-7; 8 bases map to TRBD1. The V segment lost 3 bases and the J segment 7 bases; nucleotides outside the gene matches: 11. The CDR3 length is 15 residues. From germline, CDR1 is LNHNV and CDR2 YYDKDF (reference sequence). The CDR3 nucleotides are TGTGCCACCAGCAGCAGGACAGGGACCCCTAGGGAGCAGTACGTC. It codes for CATSSRTGTPREQYV.

CDR3 in amino acids: CASSLGTTDEKLFF. In DNA, the CDR3 is TGTGCCAGCAGTCTTGGGACAACCGATGAAAAACTGTTTTTT. The chain combines TRBV7-9 with TRBJ1-4; tentative D call: TRBD1 (6 bases). Germline-derived CDR1 and CDR2 are SEHNR and FQNEAQ (reference sequence). Trimming cost V 6 bases and J 6 bases, with 14 bases left between them. The CDR3 contains 14 residues.

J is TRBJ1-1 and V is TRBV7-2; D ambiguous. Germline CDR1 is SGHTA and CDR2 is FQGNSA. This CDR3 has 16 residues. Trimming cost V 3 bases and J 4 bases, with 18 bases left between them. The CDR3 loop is CASSFTPSRHLTEAFF. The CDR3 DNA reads TGTGCCAGCAGCTTTACCCCCTCACGACATCTCACTGAAGCTTTCTTT. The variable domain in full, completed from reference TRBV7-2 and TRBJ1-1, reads GAGVSQSPSNKVTEKGKDVELRCDPISGHTALYWYRQSLGQGLEFLIYFQGNSAPDKSGLPSDRFSAERTGGSVSTLTIQRTQQEDSAVYLCASSFTPSRHLTEAFFGQGTRLTVV.

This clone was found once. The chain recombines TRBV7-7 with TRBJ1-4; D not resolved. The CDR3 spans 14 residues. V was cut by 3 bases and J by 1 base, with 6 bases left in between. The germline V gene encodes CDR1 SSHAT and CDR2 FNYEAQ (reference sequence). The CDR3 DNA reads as TGTGCCAGCAGCTTGGGAGGAACTAATGAAAAACTGTTTTTT. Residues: CASSLGGTNEKLFF.

The CDR3 DNA is TGTGCCAGCAGCTTAGGAAGACTAGCTTCTGAGCAGTTCTTC. It yields the protein CASSLGRLASEQFF. The chain joins TRBV7-2 to TRBJ2-1; 7 bases line up with TRBD2. Germline trimming cut 1 base from V and 9 bases from J; bases unmatched to any gene: 6. This CDR3 is built from 14 residues. The germline V gene encodes CDR1 SGHTA and CDR2 FQGNSA.

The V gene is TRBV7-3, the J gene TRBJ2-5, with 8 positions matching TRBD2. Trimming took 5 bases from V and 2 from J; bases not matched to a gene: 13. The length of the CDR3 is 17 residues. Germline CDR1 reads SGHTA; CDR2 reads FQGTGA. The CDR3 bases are TGTGCCAGCAGCCCCCGCGGAGGGGGACTAGTACAAGAGACCCAGTACTTC. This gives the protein CASSPRGGGLVQETQYF. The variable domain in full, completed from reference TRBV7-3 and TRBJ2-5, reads GAGVSQTPSNKVTEKGKYVELRCDPISGHTALYWYRQSLGQGPEFLIYFQGTGAADDSGLPNDRFFAVRPEGSVSTLKIQRTERGDSAVYLCASSPRGGGLVQETQYFGPGTRLLVL.

The CDR3 here is CASSYPRQGGYGYTF. In DNA, the CDR3 is TGTGCCAGCAGTTACCCAAGACAGGGAGGCTATGGCTACACCTTC. This rearrangement joins TRBV6-5 to TRBJ1-2; 7 bases are shared with TRBD1. Germline values: CDR1 MNHEY, CDR2 SVGAGI. The CDR3 runs 15 residues. V lost 2 bases to trimming and J lost 4 bases; unmatched junction nucleotides: 7.

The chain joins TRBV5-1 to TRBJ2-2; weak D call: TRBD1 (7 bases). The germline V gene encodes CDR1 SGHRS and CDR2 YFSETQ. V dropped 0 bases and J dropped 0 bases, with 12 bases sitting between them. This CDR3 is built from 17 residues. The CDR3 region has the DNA TGCGCCAGCAGCTTGGGCGGGACAGTCGCGAACACCGGGGAGCTGTTTTTT. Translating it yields CASSLGGTVANTGELFF.

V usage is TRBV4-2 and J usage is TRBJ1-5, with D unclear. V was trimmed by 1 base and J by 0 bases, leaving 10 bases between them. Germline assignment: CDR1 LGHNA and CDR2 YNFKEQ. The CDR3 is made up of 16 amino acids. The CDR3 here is CASSQGAGHSNQPQHF. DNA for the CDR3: TGTGCCAGCAGCCAAGGAGCAGGTCATAGCAATCAGCCCCAGCATTTT.